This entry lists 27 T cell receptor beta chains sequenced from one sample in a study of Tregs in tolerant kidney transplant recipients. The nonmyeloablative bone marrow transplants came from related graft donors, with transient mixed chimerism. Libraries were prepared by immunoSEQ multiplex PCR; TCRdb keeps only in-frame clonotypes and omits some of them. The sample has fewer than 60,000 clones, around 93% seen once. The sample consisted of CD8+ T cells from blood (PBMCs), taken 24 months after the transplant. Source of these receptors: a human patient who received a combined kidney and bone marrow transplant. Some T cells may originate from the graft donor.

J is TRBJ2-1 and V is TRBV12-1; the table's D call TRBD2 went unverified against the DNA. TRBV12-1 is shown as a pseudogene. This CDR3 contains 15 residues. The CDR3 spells CASVRLAGVYNEQFF. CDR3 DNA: TGTGCCAGCGTACGTCTGGCGGGAGTATACAATGAGCAGTTCTTC.

CDR3 residues: CASSSTGLPQETQYF. CDR3 sequence (DNA): TGCGCCAGCAGCTCGACGGGACTGCCCCAAGAGACCCAGTACTTC. The chain couples TRBV4-1 to TRBJ2-5; D perhaps matches TRBD2 (6 bases). Trimming shortened V by 5 bases and J by 1 base, and 14 bases separated the two germline ends. The CDR3 loop spans 15 amino acids. Germline V gene sequence: CDR1 MGHRA, CDR2 YSYEKL.

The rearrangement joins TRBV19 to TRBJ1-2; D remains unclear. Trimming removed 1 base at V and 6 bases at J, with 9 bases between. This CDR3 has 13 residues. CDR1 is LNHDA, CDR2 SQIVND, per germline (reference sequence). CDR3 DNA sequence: TGTGCCAGTAGTATAGTCGTGTCAGATGGCTACACCTTC. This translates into CASSIVVSDGYTF.

CDR3 in amino acids: CASSLPTSGISYNEQFF. The CDR3 coding sequence is TGTGCCAGCAGTTTACCGACTAGCGGGATTTCCTACAATGAGCAGTTCTTC. This rearrangement joins TRBV27 to TRBJ2-1; 11 nucleotides match TRBD2. The junction had 4 bases not matched to a gene; V was cut back by 2 bases and J by 1 base. CDR3 length equals 17 residues. Germline-derived CDR1 and CDR2 are MNHEY and SMNVEV (reference sequence).

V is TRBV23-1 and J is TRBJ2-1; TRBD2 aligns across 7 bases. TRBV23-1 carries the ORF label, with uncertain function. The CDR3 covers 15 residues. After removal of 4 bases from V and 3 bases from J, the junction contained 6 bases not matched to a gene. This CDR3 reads CASSRLGLIYNEQFF. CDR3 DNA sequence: TGCGCCAGCAGTCGGCTGGGACTAATCTACAATGAGCAGTTCTTC.

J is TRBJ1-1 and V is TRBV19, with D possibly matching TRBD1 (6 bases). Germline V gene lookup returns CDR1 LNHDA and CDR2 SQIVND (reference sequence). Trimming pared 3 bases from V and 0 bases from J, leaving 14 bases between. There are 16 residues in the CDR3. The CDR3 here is CASSILQRDMNTEAFF. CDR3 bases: TGTGCCAGTAGTATTTTACAGCGGGACATGAACACTGAAGCTTTCTTT.

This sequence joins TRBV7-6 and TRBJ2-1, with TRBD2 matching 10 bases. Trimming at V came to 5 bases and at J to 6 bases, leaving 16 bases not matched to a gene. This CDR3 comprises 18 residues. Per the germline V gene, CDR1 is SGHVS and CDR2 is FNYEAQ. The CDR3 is CASSPPASSGRYFNEQFF. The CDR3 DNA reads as TGTGCCAGCAGCCCACCCGCTTCTAGCGGGAGATATTTCAATGAGCAGTTCTTC.

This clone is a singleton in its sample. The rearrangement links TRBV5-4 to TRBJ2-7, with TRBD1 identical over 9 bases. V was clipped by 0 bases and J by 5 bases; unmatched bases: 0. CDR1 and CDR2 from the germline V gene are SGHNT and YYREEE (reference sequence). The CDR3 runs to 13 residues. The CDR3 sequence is CASSLGTGDEQYF. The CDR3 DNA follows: TGTGCCAGCAGCTTGGGGACAGGGGACGAGCAGTACTTC.

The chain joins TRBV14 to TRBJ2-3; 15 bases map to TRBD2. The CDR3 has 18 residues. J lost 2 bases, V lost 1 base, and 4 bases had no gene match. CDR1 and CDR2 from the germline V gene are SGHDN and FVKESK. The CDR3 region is CASSQVWTSGGVTDTQYF. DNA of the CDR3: TGTGCCAGCAGCCAAGTGTGGACTAGCGGGGGGGTCACAGATACGCAGTATTTT. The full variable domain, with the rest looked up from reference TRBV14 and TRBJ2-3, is EAGVTQFPSHSVIEKGQTVTLRCDPISGHDNLYWYRRVMGKEIKFLLHFVKESKQDESGMPNNRFLAERTGGTYSTLKVQPAELEDSGVYFCASSQVWTSGGVTDTQYFGPGTRLTVL.

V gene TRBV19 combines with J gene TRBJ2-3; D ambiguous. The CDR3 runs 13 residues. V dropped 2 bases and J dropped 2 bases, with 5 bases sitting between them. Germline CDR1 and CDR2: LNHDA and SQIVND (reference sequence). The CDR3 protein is CASSILPTDTQYF. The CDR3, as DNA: TGTGCCAGTAGTATACTTCCCACAGATACGCAGTATTTT.

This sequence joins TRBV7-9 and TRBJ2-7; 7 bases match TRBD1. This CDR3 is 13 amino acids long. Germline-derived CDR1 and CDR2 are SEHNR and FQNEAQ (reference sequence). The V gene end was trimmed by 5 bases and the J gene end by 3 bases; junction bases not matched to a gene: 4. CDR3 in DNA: TGTGCCAGCAGCCTGGGACAGAACTACGAGCAGTACTTC. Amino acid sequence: CASSLGQNYEQYF.

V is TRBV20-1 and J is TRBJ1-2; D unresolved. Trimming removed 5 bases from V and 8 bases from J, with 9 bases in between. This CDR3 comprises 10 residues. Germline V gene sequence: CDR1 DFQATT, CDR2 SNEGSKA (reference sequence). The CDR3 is CSAAGRGYTF. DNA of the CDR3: TGCAGTGCTGCTGGCAGGGGCTACACCTTC.

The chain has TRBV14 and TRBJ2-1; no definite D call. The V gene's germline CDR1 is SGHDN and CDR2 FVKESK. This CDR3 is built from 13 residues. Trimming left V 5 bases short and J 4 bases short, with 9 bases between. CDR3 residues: CASSVVRYNEQFF. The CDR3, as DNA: TGTGCCAGCAGCGTCGTGAGGTACAATGAGCAGTTCTTC.

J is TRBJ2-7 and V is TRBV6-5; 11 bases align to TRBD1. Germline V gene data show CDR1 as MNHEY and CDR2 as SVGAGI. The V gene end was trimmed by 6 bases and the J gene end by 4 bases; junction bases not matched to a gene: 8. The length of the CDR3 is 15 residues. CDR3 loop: CASRTGQGAPYEQYF. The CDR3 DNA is TGTGCCAGCAGAACCGGACAGGGGGCGCCGTACGAGCAGTACTTC.

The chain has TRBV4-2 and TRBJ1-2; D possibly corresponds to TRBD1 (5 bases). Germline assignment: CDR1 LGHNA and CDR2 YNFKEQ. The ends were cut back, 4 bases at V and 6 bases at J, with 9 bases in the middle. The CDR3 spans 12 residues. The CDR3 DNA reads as TGTGCCAGCAGCCGGGGGGAGCATGGCTACACCTTC. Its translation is CASSRGEHGYTF.

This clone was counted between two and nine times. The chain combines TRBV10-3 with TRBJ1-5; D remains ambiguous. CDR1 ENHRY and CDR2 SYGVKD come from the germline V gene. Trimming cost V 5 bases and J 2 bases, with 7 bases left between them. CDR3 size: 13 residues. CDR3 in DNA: TGTGCCATCAGTCTCACTGGCAATCAGCCCCAGCATTTT. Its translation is CAISLTGNQPQHF.

CDR3: CASSLSPGSEAFF. The CDR3 coding sequence is TGTGCCAGCAGCTTATCCCCAGGGTCTGAAGCTTTCTTT. The chain joins TRBV7-2 to TRBJ1-1; TRBD1 is a possible D gene (5 bases). The CDR3 consists of 13 residues. Trimming shortened V by 2 bases and J by 6 bases, and 10 bases separated the two germline ends. The germline gives CDR1 SGHTA, CDR2 FQGNSA.

CDR3 sequence (DNA): TGTGCCAGCAGCGGTACTAGCGGACCCGACCTTGCTTACGAGCAGTACTTC. Amino acid sequence: CASSGTSGPDLAYEQYF. The chain joins TRBV14 to TRBJ2-7, with 8 bases fitting TRBD2. J was trimmed by 4 bases and V by 5 bases; bases with no gene match: 16. This CDR3 spans 17 amino acids. Looked up from germline, CDR1 is SGHDN and CDR2 is FVKESK.

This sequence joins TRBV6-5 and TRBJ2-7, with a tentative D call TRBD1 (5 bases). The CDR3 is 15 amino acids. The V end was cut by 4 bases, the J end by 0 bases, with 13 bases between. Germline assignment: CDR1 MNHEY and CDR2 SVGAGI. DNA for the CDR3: TGTGCCAGCAGTTTGTTAGGGGTGAGCTCCTACGAGCAGTACTTC. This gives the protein CASSLLGVSSYEQYF.

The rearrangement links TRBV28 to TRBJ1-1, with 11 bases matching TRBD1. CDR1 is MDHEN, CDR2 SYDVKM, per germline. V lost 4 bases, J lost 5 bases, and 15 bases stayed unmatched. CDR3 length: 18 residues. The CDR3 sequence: CASSSRHLGQGVGTEAFF. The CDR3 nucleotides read TGTGCCAGCAGTTCCAGACATTTGGGACAGGGGGTAGGAACTGAAGCTTTCTTT.

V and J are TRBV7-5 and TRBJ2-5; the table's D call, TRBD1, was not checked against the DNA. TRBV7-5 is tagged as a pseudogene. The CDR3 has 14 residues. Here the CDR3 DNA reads TGTGTCAGAAGCTTAGGGCCCAACCAAGAGACCCAGTACTTC. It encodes CVRSLGPNQETQYF.

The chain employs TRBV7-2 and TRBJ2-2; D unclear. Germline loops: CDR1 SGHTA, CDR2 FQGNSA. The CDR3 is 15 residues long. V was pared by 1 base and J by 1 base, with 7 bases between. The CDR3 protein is CASSLGSRNTGELFF. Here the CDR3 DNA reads TGTGCCAGCAGCTTAGGGTCCAGGAACACCGGGGAGCTGTTTTTT.

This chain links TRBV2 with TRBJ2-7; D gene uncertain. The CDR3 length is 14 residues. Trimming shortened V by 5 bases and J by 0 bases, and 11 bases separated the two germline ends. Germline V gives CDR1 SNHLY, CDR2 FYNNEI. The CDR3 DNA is TGTGCCAGCAGTCACAACCCCAGCTCCTACGAGCAGTACTTC. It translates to CASSHNPSSYEQYF. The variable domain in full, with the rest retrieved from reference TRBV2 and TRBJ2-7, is EPEVTQTPSHQVTQMGQEVILRCVPISNHLYFYWYRQILGQKVEFLVSFYNNEISEKSEIFDDQFSVERPDGSNFTLKIRSTKLEDSAMYFCASSHNPSSYEQYFGPGTRLTVT.

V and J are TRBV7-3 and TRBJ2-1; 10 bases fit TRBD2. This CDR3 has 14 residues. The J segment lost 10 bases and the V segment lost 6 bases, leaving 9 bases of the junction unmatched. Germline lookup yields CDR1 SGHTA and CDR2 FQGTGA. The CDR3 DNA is TGTGCCAGCAGTCAGAGCGGGAGGGCCTTCGAGCAGTTCTTC. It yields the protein CASSQSGRAFEQFF.

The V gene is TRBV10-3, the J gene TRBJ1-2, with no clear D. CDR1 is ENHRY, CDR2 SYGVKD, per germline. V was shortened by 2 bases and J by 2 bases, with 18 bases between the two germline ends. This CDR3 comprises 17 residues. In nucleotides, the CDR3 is TGTGCCATCAGTGAGGGGCGGGCGGGTTCGTCCAACTATGGCTACACCTTC. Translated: CAISEGRAGSSNYGYTF.

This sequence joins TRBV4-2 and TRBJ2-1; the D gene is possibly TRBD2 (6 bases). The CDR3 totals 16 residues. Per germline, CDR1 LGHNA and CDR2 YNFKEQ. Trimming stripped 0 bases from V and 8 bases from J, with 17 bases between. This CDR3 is CASSQEPLWGEDEQFF. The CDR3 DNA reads TGTGCCAGCAGCCAAGAGCCGTTGTGGGGGGAAGATGAGCAGTTCTTC.

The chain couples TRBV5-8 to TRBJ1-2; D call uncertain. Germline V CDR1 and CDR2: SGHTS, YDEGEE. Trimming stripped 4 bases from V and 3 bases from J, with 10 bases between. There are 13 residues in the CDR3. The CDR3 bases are TGTGCCAGCAGCCCAGGAATACACTATGGCTACACCTTC. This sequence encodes CASSPGIHYGYTF.